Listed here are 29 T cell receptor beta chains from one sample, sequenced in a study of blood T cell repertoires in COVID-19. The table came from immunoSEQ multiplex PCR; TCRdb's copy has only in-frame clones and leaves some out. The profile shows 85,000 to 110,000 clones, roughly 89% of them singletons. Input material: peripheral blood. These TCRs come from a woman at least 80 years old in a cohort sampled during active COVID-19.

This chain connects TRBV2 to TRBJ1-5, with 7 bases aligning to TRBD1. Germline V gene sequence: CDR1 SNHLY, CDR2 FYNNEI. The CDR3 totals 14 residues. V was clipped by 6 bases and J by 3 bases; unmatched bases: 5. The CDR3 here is CASRPDRVNQPQHF. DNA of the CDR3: TGTGCCAGCAGACCTGACAGGGTCAATCAGCCCCAGCATTTT. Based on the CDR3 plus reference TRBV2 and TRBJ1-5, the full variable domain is EPEVTQTPSHQVTQMGQEVILRCVPISNHLYFYWYRQILGQKVEFLVSFYNNEISEKSEIFDDQFSVERPDGSNFTLKIRSTKLEDSAMYFCASRPDRVNQPQHFGDGTRLSIL.

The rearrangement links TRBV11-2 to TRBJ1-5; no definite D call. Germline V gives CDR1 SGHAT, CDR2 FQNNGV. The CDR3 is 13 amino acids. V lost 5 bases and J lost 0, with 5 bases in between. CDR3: CASSPYSNQPQHF. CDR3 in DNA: TGTGCCAGCAGCCCTTATAGCAATCAGCCCCAGCATTTT.

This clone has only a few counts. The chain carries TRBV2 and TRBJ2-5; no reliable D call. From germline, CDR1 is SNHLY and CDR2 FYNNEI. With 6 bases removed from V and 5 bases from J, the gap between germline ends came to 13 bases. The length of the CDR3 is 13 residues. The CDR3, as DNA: TGTGCCAGCAGCACCCTCCCCAGGGAGACCCAGTACTTC. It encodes CASSTLPRETQYF.

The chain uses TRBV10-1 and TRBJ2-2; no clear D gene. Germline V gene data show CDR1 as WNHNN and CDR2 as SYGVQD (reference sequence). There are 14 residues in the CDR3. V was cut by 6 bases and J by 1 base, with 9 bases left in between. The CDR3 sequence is CASRAVQNTGELFF. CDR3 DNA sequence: TGCGCCAGCAGGGCAGTCCAGAACACCGGGGAGCTGTTTTTT.

In DNA, the CDR3 is TGTGCCAGCAGCTTGCCCGGGACTAGCGGGCTCATTCAGTACTTC. Protein: CASSLPGTSGLIQYF. The chain uses TRBV5-4 and TRBJ2-4; 12 nucleotides agree with TRBD2. This CDR3 has 15 residues. Per germline, CDR1 SGHNT and CDR2 YYREEE (reference sequence). The V and J ends lost 1 base and 9 bases, in that order; junction bases with no gene match: 5.

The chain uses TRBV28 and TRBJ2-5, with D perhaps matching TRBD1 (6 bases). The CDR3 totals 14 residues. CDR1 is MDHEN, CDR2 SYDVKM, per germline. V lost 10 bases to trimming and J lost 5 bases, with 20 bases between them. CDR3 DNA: TGTGCCACCTGGGGGCCAGGGCGGGTTGAGACCCAGTACTTC. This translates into CATWGPGRVETQYF.

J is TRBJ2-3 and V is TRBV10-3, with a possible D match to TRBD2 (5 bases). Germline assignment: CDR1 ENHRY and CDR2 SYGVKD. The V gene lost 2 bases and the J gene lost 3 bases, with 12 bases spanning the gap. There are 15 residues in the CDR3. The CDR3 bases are TGTGCCATCAGTGAGATTGGGCCGGGGACAGATACGCAGTATTTT. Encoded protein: CAISEIGPGTDTQYF.

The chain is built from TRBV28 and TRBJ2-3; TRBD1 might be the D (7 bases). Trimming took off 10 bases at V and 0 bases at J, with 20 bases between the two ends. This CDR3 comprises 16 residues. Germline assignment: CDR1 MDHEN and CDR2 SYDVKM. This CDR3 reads CATTTGAGTSTDTQYF. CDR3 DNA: TGTGCCACTACCACAGGGGCGGGAACTAGCACAGATACGCAGTATTTT.

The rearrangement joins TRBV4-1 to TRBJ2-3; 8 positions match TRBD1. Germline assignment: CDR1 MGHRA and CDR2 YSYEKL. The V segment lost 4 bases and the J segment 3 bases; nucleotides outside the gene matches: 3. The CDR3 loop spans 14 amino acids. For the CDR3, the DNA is TGCGCCAGCAGCCGAGGACAGGGTACAGATACGCAGTATTTT. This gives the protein CASSRGQGTDTQYF.

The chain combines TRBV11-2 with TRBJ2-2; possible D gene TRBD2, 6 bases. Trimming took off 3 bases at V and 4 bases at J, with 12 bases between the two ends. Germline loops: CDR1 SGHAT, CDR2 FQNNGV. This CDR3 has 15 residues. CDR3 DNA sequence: TGTGCCAGCAGCTTTACCCATAGCGGCACCGGGGAGCTGTTTTTT. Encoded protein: CASSFTHSGTGELFF.

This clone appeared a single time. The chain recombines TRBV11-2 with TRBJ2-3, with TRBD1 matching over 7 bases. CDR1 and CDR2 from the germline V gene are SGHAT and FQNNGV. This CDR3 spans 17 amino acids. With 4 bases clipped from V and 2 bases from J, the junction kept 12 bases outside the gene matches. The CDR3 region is CASSSLTGRSDTDTQYF. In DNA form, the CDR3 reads TGTGCCAGCAGCTCTTTGACAGGGAGATCTGACACAGATACGCAGTATTTT. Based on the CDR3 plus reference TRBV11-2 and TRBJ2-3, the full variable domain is EAGVAQSPRYKIIEKRQSVAFWCNPISGHATLYWYQQILGQGPKLLIQFQNNGVVDDSQLPKDRFSAERLKGVDSTLKIQPAKLEDSAVYLCASSSLTGRSDTDTQYFGPGTRLTVL.

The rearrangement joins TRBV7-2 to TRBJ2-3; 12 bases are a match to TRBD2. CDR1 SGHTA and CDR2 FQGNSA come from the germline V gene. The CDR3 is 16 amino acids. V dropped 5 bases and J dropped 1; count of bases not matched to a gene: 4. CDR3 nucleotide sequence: TGTGCCAGCAGCCTCCTAGCGGGGGGGGGCACAGATACGCAGTATTTT. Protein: CASSLLAGGGTDTQYF.

The CDR3 nucleotides read TGTGCCAGCAGCTGGGACAGACCGAACACTGAAGCTTTCTTT. This encodes CASSWDRPNTEAFF. This sequence joins TRBV5-5 and TRBJ1-1; TRBD1 matches 7 bases. Germline loops: CDR1 SGHKS, CDR2 YYEKEE (reference sequence). The CDR3 has 14 residues. V gave up 3 bases and J gave up 1 base; unmatched junction bases: 3.

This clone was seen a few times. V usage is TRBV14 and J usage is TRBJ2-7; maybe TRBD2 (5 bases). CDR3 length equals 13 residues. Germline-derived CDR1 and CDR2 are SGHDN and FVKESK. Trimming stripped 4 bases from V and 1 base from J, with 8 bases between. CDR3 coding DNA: TGTGCCAGCAGCCCGGGGAGTTCCTACGAGCAGTACTTC. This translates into CASSPGSSYEQYF. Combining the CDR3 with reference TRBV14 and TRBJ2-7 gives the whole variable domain EAGVTQFPSHSVIEKGQTVTLRCDPISGHDNLYWYRRVMGKEIKFLLHFVKESKQDESGMPNNRFLAERTGGTYSTLKVQPAELEDSGVYFCASSPGSSYEQYFGPGTRLTVT.

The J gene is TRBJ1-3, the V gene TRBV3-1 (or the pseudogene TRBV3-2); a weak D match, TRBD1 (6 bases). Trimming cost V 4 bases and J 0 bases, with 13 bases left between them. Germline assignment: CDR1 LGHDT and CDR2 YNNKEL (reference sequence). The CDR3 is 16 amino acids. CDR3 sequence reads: CASSPDRGYSGNTIYF. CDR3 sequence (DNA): TGTGCCAGCAGCCCGGACAGAGGATACTCTGGAAACACCATATATTTT.

The CDR3 protein is CASSLRTEGQTLHF. CDR3 bases: TGTGCCAGCAGTCTCCGGACAGAGGGCCAAACCCTCCACTTT. The J gene is TRBJ1-6, the V gene TRBV6-5, with a weak D call TRBD1 (6 bases). V shed 5 bases and J shed 14 bases, with 19 bases lying between them. Germline assignment: CDR1 MNHEY and CDR2 SVGAGI. The CDR3 is 14 amino acids.

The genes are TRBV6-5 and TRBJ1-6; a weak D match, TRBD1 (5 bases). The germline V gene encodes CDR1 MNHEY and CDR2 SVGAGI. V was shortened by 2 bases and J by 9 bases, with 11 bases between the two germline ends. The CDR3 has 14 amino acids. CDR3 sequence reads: CASSYPGGASPLHF. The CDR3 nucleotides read TGTGCCAGCAGTTACCCGGGCGGGGCTTCACCCCTCCACTTT.

CDR3 in amino acids: CASSLVGGRNTIYF. In DNA form, the CDR3 reads TGTGCCAGCAGCTTAGTAGGCGGAAGAAACACCATATATTTT. The J gene is TRBJ1-3, the V gene TRBV7-2; D unresolved. The CDR3 runs to 14 residues. V dropped 1 base and J dropped 5 bases, with 9 bases sitting between them. Germline-derived CDR1 and CDR2 are SGHTA and FQGNSA.

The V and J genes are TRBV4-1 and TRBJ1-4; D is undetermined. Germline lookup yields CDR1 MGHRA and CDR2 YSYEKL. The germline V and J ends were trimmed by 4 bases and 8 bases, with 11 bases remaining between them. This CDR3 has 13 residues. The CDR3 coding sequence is TGCGCCAGCAGCCTCGGTATACTCGAAAAACTGTTTTTT. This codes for CASSLGILEKLFF.

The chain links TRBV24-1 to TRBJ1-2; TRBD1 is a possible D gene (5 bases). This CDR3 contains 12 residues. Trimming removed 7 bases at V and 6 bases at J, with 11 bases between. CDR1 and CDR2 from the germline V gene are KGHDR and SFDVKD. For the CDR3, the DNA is TGTGCCACCAGCGCCCCGGGGGATGGCTACACCTTC. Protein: CATSAPGDGYTF.

The CDR3 here is CASSVGLGSYNEQFF. CDR3 bases: TGTGCCAGCAGCGTGGGACTAGGCTCCTACAATGAGCAGTTCTTC. V and J are TRBV9 and TRBJ2-1; 8 bases align to TRBD2. The CDR3 runs 15 residues. V shed 2 bases and J 0 bases; nucleotides not matched to a gene: 1. Germline CDR1 reads SGDLS; CDR2 reads YYNGEE.

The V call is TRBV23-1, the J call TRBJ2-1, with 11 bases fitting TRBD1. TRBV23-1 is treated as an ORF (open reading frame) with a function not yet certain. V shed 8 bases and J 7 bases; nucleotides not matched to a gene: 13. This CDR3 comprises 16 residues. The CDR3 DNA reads TGCGCCAGCGACCCCCGGGACAGGGGGTCAGGGAATGAGCAGTTCTTC. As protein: CASDPRDRGSGNEQFF.

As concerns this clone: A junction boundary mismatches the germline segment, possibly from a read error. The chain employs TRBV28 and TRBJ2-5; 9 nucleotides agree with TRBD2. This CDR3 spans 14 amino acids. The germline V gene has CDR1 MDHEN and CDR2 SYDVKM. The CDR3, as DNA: TGTGCCAGCAGATATAGCGGGGGACAAGGGACCCAGTACTTC. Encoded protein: CASRYSGGQGTQYF.

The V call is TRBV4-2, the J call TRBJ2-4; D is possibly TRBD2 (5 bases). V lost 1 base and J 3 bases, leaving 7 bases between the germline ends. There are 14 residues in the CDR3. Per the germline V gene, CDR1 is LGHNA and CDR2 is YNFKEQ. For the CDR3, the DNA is TGTGCCAGCAGCCAAGGTACTAGCAAAAACATTCAGTACTTC. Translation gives CASSQGTSKNIQYF.

The CDR3 here is CASSIARNAFGEQFF. The CDR3 DNA sequence: TGTGCCAGTAGTATAGCGCGGAACGCATTTGGTGAGCAGTTCTTC. This chain joins TRBV19 and TRBJ2-1, with D hard to call. CDR1 is LNHDA, CDR2 SQIVND, per germline (reference sequence). The CDR3 sequence is 15 residues long. V dropped 1 base and J dropped 9 bases, with 16 bases sitting between them.

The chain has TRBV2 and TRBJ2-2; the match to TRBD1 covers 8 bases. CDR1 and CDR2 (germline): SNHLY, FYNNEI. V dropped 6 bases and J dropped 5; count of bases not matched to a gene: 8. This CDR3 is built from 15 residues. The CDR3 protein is CASSRDRPKTGELFF. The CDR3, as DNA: TGTGCCAGCAGCCGGGACAGGCCTAAGACCGGGGAGCTGTTTTTT.

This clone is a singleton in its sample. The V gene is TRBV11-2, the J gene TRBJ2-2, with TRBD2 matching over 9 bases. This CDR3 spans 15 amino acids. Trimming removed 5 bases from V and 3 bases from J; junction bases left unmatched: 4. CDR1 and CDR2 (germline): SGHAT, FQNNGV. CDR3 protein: CASSPRLADTGELFF. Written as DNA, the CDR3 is TGTGCCAGCAGCCCCCGACTAGCGGACACCGGGGAGCTGTTTTTT.

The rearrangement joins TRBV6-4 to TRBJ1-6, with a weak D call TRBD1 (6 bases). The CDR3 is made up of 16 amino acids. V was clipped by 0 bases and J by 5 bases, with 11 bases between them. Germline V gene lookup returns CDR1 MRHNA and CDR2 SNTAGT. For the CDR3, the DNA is TGTGCCAGCAGTGACTCAATCGGACAGAATAATTCACCCCTCCACTTT. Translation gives CASSDSIGQNNSPLHF.

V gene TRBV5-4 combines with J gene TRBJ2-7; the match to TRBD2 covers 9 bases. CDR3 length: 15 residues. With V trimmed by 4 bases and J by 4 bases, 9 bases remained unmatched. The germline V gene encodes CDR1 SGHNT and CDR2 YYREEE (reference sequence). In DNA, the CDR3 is TGTGCCAGCAGCCAGTCGCCTAGCGGGACTTACGAGCAGTACTTC. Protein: CASSQSPSGTYEQYF.